The clone carrying this TCR beta chain was recorded once. This entry comes from a study of T cell changes during pregnancy in multiple sclerosis. The method was immunoSEQ multiplex PCR; TCRdb's version includes in-frame clones alone and lacks a portion of them. The sample lists approximately 87,000 clones, 85% to 95% seen once, with 0.45% to 0.6% in the top ten. CDR1 SGDLS and CDR2 YYNGEE come from the germline V gene. V was clipped by 0 bases and J by 3 bases; unmatched bases: 6. CDR3 length equals 15 residues. The sequence derives from a female donor with multiple sclerosis, enrolled in a pregnancy study. The chain joins TRBV9 to TRBJ2-7; 7 nucleotides line up with TRBD1. The specimen comprised CD4+ T cells from peripheral blood mononuclear cells, sampled in the second trimester of pregnancy. The CDR3 protein is CASSVGPGGDYEQYF. As DNA, the CDR3 is TGTGCCAGCAGCGTAGGTCCAGGGGGAGACTACGAGCAGTACTTC.